Shown below are 19 T cell receptor beta chains from a single sample sequenced in a study of cytomegalovirus exposure and HLA in healthy donors. The PCR had 60 Vbeta and 13 Jbeta primers. Some clones are missing from TCRdb's copy, which holds only in-frame ones; the method was immunoSEQ multiplex PCR. The table lists roughly 150,000 clones, 80% to 90% of them singletons. Sequenced: PBMCs. All receptors derive from a young man in good health and CMV-seropositive.

The V gene is TRBV19, the J gene TRBJ2-2; D call uncertain. CDR1 and CDR2 (germline): LNHDA, SQIVND (reference sequence). The CDR3 has 12 amino acids. Trimming pared 7 bases from V and 7 bases from J, leaving 10 bases between. Written as DNA, the CDR3 is TGTGCCAGTAACTCGGAGCACGGGGAGCTGTTTTTT. This gives the protein CASNSEHGELFF.

This rearrangement joins TRBV5-1 to TRBJ1-1; D is perhaps TRBD1 (6 bases). Trimming shortened V by 4 bases and J by 2 bases, and 15 bases separated the two germline ends. The CDR3 has 15 amino acids. Germline lookup yields CDR1 SGHRS and CDR2 YFSETQ. Written as DNA, the CDR3 is TGCGCCAGCAGCGCTTCACAGGGCAAAAACACTGAAGCTTTCTTT. It codes for CASSASQGKNTEAFF.

The chain uses TRBV5-1 and TRBJ2-3; TRBD2 matches at 8 bases. CDR1 is SGHRS and CDR2 is YFSETQ in the germline V gene. The V gene end was trimmed by 5 bases and the J gene end by 2 bases; junction bases not matched to a gene: 4. This CDR3 has 14 residues. The CDR3 nucleotides read TGCGCCAGCAGAGCGGGAGAATACACAGATACGCAGTATTTT. Protein sequence: CASRAGEYTDTQYF.

V usage is TRBV27 and J usage is TRBJ1-1; possible D gene TRBD1, 6 bases. Germline CDR1 MNHEY, CDR2 SMNVEV (reference sequence). V was trimmed by 0 bases and J by 4 bases, leaving 15 bases between them. The CDR3 has 16 residues. Here the CDR3 reads CASSLSRGRGATEAFF. CDR3 DNA sequence: TGTGCCAGCAGTTTATCGCGCGGCAGGGGAGCCACTGAAGCTTTCTTT.

A few counts support this clone. The genes are TRBV19 and TRBJ1-1; no firm D call. CDR1 and CDR2 (germline): LNHDA, SQIVND (reference sequence). The CDR3 covers 12 residues. The germline V and J ends were trimmed by 7 bases and 4 bases, with 10 bases remaining between them. The CDR3 coding sequence is TGTGCCAGTACCGGTGGACTCACTGAAGCTTTCTTT. Protein: CASTGGLTEAFF.

J is TRBJ2-1 and V is TRBV11-3; TRBD2 matches 11 bases. CDR3 size: 18 residues. Germline V gene lookup returns CDR1 SGHNT and CDR2 YENEEA. Trimming cost V 0 bases and J 1 base; bases outside gene matches: 5. The CDR3 nucleotides are TGTGCCAGCAGCTTAGAAACTAGCGGGGGTCCTTCCTACAATGAGCAGTTCTTC. Translated: CASSLETSGGPSYNEQFF.

V and J are TRBV18 and TRBJ2-3; 10 bases are shared with TRBD2. The CDR3 length is 18 residues. V lost 3 bases to trimming and J lost 1 base; unmatched junction nucleotides: 10. Germline V gives CDR1 KGHSH, CDR2 LQKENI. The CDR3 here is CASSPLGASGRRTDTQYF. The CDR3 nucleotides read TGTGCCAGCTCACCCCTCGGGGCTAGCGGGAGACGCACAGATACGCAGTATTTT.

This rearrangement joins TRBV19 to TRBJ2-7, with TRBD1 matching 9 bases. The length of the CDR3 is 17 residues. Trimming cost V 3 bases and J 9 bases; bases outside gene matches: 18. Germline V lookup: CDR1 LNHDA, CDR2 SQIVND (reference sequence). The chain's CDR3 is CASSISNAGTGLIGQYF. CDR3 nucleotide sequence: TGTGCCAGTAGTATTTCAAACGCCGGGACAGGGTTAATTGGGCAGTACTTC.

The V gene is TRBV7-3, the J gene TRBJ2-2; D not resolved. Germline-derived CDR1 and CDR2 are SGHTA and FQGTGA. There are 13 residues in the CDR3. Trimming left V 3 bases short and J 4 bases short, with 6 bases between. The CDR3 DNA reads as TGTGCCAGCAGCTTTAAAATCACCGGGGAGCTGTTTTTT. This encodes CASSFKITGELFF.

The V gene is TRBV2, the J gene TRBJ1-6; 10 bases are a match to TRBD1. Germline V CDR1 and CDR2: SNHLY, FYNNEI. The CDR3 totals 16 residues. V dropped 3 bases and J dropped 8; count of bases not matched to a gene: 7. The chain's CDR3 is CASSDRTGGMDSPLHF. The CDR3 nucleotides are TGTGCCAGCAGTGACCGGACAGGGGGAATGGATTCACCCCTCCACTTT.

This chain uses TRBV5-4 with TRBJ1-1, with unresolved D. V was pared by 3 bases and J by 1 base, with 7 bases between. Germline V gives CDR1 SGHNT, CDR2 YYREEE (reference sequence). The CDR3 has 13 residues. As DNA, the CDR3 is TGTGCCAGCAGCTCCGGGGAGAACACTGAAGCTTTCTTT. Residues: CASSSGENTEAFF. The variable domain in full, with the rest retrieved from reference TRBV5-4 and TRBJ1-1, is ETGVTQSPTHLIKTRGQQVTLRCSSQSGHNTVSWYQQALGQGPQFIFQYYREEENGRGNFPPRFSGLQFPNYSSELNVNALELDDSALYLCASSSGENTEAFFGQGTRLTVV.

The V and J genes are TRBV25-1 and TRBJ1-1, with 9 bases that match TRBD1. With V trimmed by 2 bases and J by 3 bases, 4 bases remained unmatched. This CDR3 spans 15 amino acids. Looked up from germline, CDR1 is MGHDK and CDR2 is SYGVNS. CDR3 amino acids: CASSEPRTGDTEAFF. The CDR3 nucleotides are TGTGCCAGCAGTGAACCTAGGACAGGGGACACTGAAGCTTTCTTT.

The chain carries TRBV5-1 and TRBJ2-1; 15 bases line up with TRBD2. Germline trimming cut 3 bases from V and 7 bases from J; bases unmatched to any gene: 5. The germline V gene encodes CDR1 SGHRS and CDR2 YFSETQ. The CDR3 covers 16 residues. The CDR3 reads CASSYRTSGRANEQFF. For the CDR3, the DNA is TGCGCCAGCAGCTACCGGACTAGCGGGAGGGCGAATGAGCAGTTCTTC. Based on the CDR3 plus reference TRBV5-1 and TRBJ2-1, the full variable domain is KAGVTQTPRYLIKTRGQQVTLSCSPISGHRSVSWYQQTPGQGLQFLFEYFSETQRNKGNFPGRFSGRQFSNSRSEMNVSTLELGDSALYLCASSYRTSGRANEQFFGPGTRLTVL.

The chain uses TRBV15 and TRBJ2-2, with D perhaps TRBD1 (7 bases). Trimming cost V 4 bases and J 10 bases, with 13 bases left between them. CDR3 length equals 13 residues. CDR1 is LNHNV and CDR2 is YYDKDF in the germline V gene (reference sequence). CDR3 nucleotides: TGTGCCACCAGCATAACCAGGGGGGTGGAGCTGTTTTTT. Amino acids: CATSITRGVELFF.

This chain uses TRBV11-1 with TRBJ2-2, with 7 nucleotides matching TRBD1. After removal of 3 bases from V and 3 bases from J, the junction contained 4 bases not matched to a gene. The CDR3 contains 15 residues. Germline V gene data show CDR1 as SGHAT and CDR2 as FQDESV (reference sequence). The CDR3 coding sequence is TGTGCCAGCAGCTTCGAACAGGGGCACACCGGGGAGCTGTTTTTT. It specifies CASSFEQGHTGELFF.

The chain has TRBV16 and TRBJ1-1; D gene unclear. The germline V gene has CDR1 KGHSY and CDR2 FQNENV. CDR3 length equals 15 residues. With 4 bases removed from V and 0 bases from J, the gap between germline ends came to 12 bases. The CDR3 spells CASSPQTRLNTEAFF. The CDR3 DNA reads TGTGCCAGCAGCCCTCAGACTCGTTTGAACACTGAAGCTTTCTTT. Drawing the rest from reference TRBV16 and TRBJ1-1, the complete variable domain is GEEVAQTPKHLVRGEGQKAKLYCAPIKGHSYVFWYQQVLKNEFKFLISFQNENVFDETGMPKERFSAKCLPNSPCSLEIQATKLEDSAVYFCASSPQTRLNTEAFFGQGTRLTVV.

The chain links TRBV12-5 to TRBJ2-1; D is possibly TRBD1 (8 bases). The CDR3 has 16 residues. With 5 bases removed from V and 10 bases from J, the gap between germline ends came to 24 bases. Germline-derived CDR1 and CDR2 are LGHNT and FRNRAP. CDR3 coding DNA: TGTGCTAGTGGTGGCAACAGGGGGGGACTACGAAGAGAGCAGTTCTTC. Translating it yields CASGGNRGGLRREQFF.

This clone was counted a few times. V and J are TRBV6-6 and TRBJ1-4; no firm D call. Trimming took off 6 bases at V and 7 bases at J, with 18 bases between the two ends. The germline CDR1 and CDR2 sequences are MNHNY and SVGAGI (reference sequence). The CDR3 length is 15 residues. CDR3 sequence: CASRLSMEGGEKLFF. The CDR3 coding sequence is TGTGCCAGCAGACTATCGATGGAAGGCGGTGAAAAACTGTTTTTT.

The chain uses TRBV11-3 and TRBJ2-2, with 12 bases fitting TRBD2. Per the germline V gene, CDR1 is SGHNT and CDR2 is YENEEA. J lost 3 bases, V lost 4 bases, and 6 bases had no gene match. The CDR3 contains 17 residues. CDR3 region: CASSSPSGRGYTGELFF. The CDR3 region has the DNA TGTGCCAGCAGCTCGCCTAGCGGGAGGGGATACACCGGGGAGCTGTTTTTT.